This T cell receptor (beta chain) was found in a study of shared clonotypes between healthy human individuals. Whole-study results and caveats: In the sorted subsets, rarefaction showed sequencing was incomplete despite large depth.

The ends were cut back, 6 bases at V and 4 bases at J, with 19 bases in the middle. The germline CDR1 and CDR2 sequences are SNHLY and FYNNEI. The CDR3 covers 15 residues. This clone showed up just once. The antigen remains undetermined. Only in-frame clones appear in the TCRdb table, and some are missing; sequencing was by immunoSEQ multiplex PCR. The table lists approximately 2.5 million clones, around nine tenths of them singletons. This receptor was identified in a man aged 18 to 29 in good health. The V call is TRBV2, the J call TRBJ2-7; D is perhaps TRBD2 (6 bases). The sample taken for sequencing was naive CD4+ T cells sorted from blood. The subset: CD45RA+ positively selected. The CDR3 here is CASRVADGGPYEQYF. The DNA for the CDR3 is TGTGCCAGCAGGGTAGCGGACGGAGGGCCATACGAGCAGTACTTC. Full variable domain (outside the CDR3, taken from reference TRBV2 and TRBJ2-7): EPEVTQTPSHQVTQMGQEVILRCVPISNHLYFYWYRQILGQKVEFLVSFYNNEISEKSEIFDDQFSVERPDGSNFTLKIRSTKLEDSAMYFCASRVADGGPYEQYFGPGTRLTVT.